These T cell receptor beta chains were read from a single sample in a study of early T cells in non-severe SARS-CoV-2 infection. TCRdb reprocessed the 5' RACE reads via MiXCR and lists one record per CDR3 protein. The sample lists some 120,000 distinct CDR3 sequences; 15% were seen once. The sequencing input was whole blood. The receptors were sampled from an adult who was a healthcare worker with PCR-confirmed SARS-CoV-2 infection or an uninfected control (not recorded which). Both conserved end residues are part of each CDR3. D genes are given only for firm matches. Clone sizes are given selectively: once, few, many, or a class where the clone is expanded.

cdr3_nt: TGTGCCTGGGATCGACAGGTGGGCTACGAGCAGTACTTC
cdr3_aa: CAWDRQVGYEQYF
d_call: NA
j_call: TRBJ2-7
clone_size: NA
v_call: TRBV30

cdr3_nt: TGCAGTGCCGTCGGACAGTACGAGCAGTACTTC
cdr3_aa: CSAVGQYEQYF
d_call: NA
j_call: TRBJ2-7
clone_size: many
v_call: TRBV20-1

cdr3_nt: TGCAGTGCTCAACCAAGCAATCAGCCCCAGCATTTT
cdr3_aa: CSAQPSNQPQHF
d_call: NA
j_call: TRBJ1-5
clone_size: NA
v_call: TRBV20-1

cdr3_nt: TGTGCCAGCAGCTCAGGGCAGCCCCAGCATTTT
cdr3_aa: CASSSGQPQHF
d_call: NA
j_call: TRBJ1-5
clone_size: many
v_call: TRBV12-3/TRBV12-4

cdr3_nt: TGTGCCAGCTCACCATACAGGGGGCGGAGGGCGATGAGCGAAGCTTTCTTT
cdr3_aa: CASSPYRGRRAMSEAFF
d_call: TRBD1
j_call: TRBJ1-1
clone_size: few
v_call: TRBV18

cdr3_nt: TGTGCCAGCAGCCCCGCCGAGCACTATGGCTACACCTTC
cdr3_aa: CASSPAEHYGYTF
d_call: NA
j_call: TRBJ1-2
clone_size: NA
v_call: TRBV5-4

cdr3_nt: TGCAGTGCCATCTTTCAACAGGGGACCTATGGCTACACCTTC
cdr3_aa: CSAIFQQGTYGYTF
d_call: TRBD1
j_call: TRBJ1-2
clone_size: few
v_call: TRBV20-1

cdr3_nt: TGCAGTGCTTTAGAGGACGTTTGGAACACTGAAGCTTTCTTT
cdr3_aa: CSALEDVWNTEAFF
d_call: NA
j_call: TRBJ1-1
clone_size: NA
v_call: TRBV20-1

cdr3_nt: TGCAGTGCTGTGAAAGGACTAGCGGGGGGGATTAGCACAGATACGCAGTATTTT
cdr3_aa: CSAVKGLAGGISTDTQYF
d_call: TRBD2
j_call: TRBJ2-3
clone_size: many
v_call: TRBV20-1

cdr3_nt: TGTGCCAGCAGCGTTGTTCAGGGCTCTGGAAACACCATATATTTT
cdr3_aa: CASSVVQGSGNTIYF
d_call: NA
j_call: TRBJ1-3
clone_size: many
v_call: TRBV7-2

cdr3_nt: TGTGCCAGCTCATCTGAGCCCTACGAGCAGTACTTC
cdr3_aa: CASSSEPYEQYF
d_call: NA
j_call: TRBJ2-7
clone_size: NA
v_call: TRBV18

cdr3_nt: TGTGCCAGCAGCCTCGGGGGTAGCGGCACCTACGAGCAGTACTTC
cdr3_aa: CASSLGGSGTYEQYF
d_call: NA
j_call: TRBJ2-7
clone_size: few
v_call: TRBV9

cdr3_nt: TGCAGTGCTAGATCGCTATTTAGCGGGGGCGCGAACACCGGGGAGCTGTTTTTT
cdr3_aa: CSARSLFSGGANTGELFF
d_call: TRBD2
j_call: TRBJ2-2
clone_size: few
v_call: TRBV20-1

cdr3_nt: TGTGCCAGTAGTATCGGGGGGCGCGGTCAGCCCCAGCATTTT
cdr3_aa: CASSIGGRGQPQHF
d_call: NA
j_call: TRBJ1-5
clone_size: NA
v_call: TRBV19

cdr3_nt: TGTGCCAGTAGTTGGGGACAGGCCAATCAGCCCCAGCATTTT
cdr3_aa: CASSWGQANQPQHF
d_call: TRBD1
j_call: TRBJ1-5
clone_size: few
v_call: TRBV19

cdr3_nt: TGTGCCAGCAGCCCCGGATTTACTGAAGCTTTCTTT
cdr3_aa: CASSPGFTEAFF
d_call: NA
j_call: TRBJ1-1
clone_size: NA
v_call: TRBV7-2

cdr3_nt: TGTGCCAGCAGCCTTAGCCTAGCAGGTTACAATGAGCAGTTCTTC
cdr3_aa: CASSLSLAGYNEQFF
d_call: NA
j_call: TRBJ2-1
clone_size: few
v_call: TRBV3-1

cdr3_nt: TGTGCCAGCAGTCGTTTAGGGGACACTGAAGCTTTCTTT
cdr3_aa: CASSRLGDTEAFF
d_call: NA
j_call: TRBJ1-1
clone_size: NA
v_call: TRBV7-8

cdr3_nt: TGTGCCAGCAGCTTGGGACAGTACTACAATGAGCAGTTCTTC
cdr3_aa: CASSLGQYYNEQFF
d_call: NA
j_call: TRBJ2-1
clone_size: few
v_call: TRBV5-6

cdr3_nt: TGCGCCAGCAGCCAAGGATCAGGGACAGGGGGTGGGTATGGCTACACCTTC
cdr3_aa: CASSQGSGTGGGYGYTF
d_call: TRBD1
j_call: TRBJ1-2
clone_size: NA
v_call: TRBV4-1

cdr3_nt: TGTGCCACCAGCAGCGGGGAGGCTAATGAAAAACTGTTTTTT
cdr3_aa: CATSSGEANEKLFF
d_call: NA
j_call: TRBJ1-4
clone_size: NA
v_call: TRBV15

cdr3_nt: TGTGCTAGTGGTGGGCCCCTCGCCTACAATGAGCAGTTCTTC
cdr3_aa: CASGGPLAYNEQFF
d_call: NA
j_call: TRBJ2-1
clone_size: NA
v_call: TRBV12-5

cdr3_nt: TGCGCCAGCAGCTTGTTCGGCTTGGTTTCTGGGGCCAACGTCCTGACTTTC
cdr3_aa: CASSLFGLVSGANVLTF
d_call: NA
j_call: TRBJ2-6
clone_size: NA
v_call: TRBV5-1

cdr3_nt: TGCGCCAGCAGCTTGGAAGCGGGGGCCGCGTTGACCGGGGAGCTGTTTTTT
cdr3_aa: CASSLEAGAALTGELFF
d_call: TRBD2
j_call: TRBJ2-2
clone_size: NA
v_call: TRBV5-1

cdr3_nt: TGCAGTGCAAATCTTGACAGGGTCTCTAATGAAAAACTGTTTTTT
cdr3_aa: CSANLDRVSNEKLFF
d_call: TRBD1
j_call: TRBJ1-4
clone_size: few
v_call: TRBV20-1

cdr3_nt: TGCGCCAGCAGGGGGACTAGCGGAACCAATGAGCAGTTCTTC
cdr3_aa: CASRGTSGTNEQFF
d_call: TRBD2
j_call: TRBJ2-1
clone_size: NA
v_call: TRBV4-1

cdr3_nt: TGTGCCAGCAGTTTTTGGAGCCAAGAGACCCAGTACTTC
cdr3_aa: CASSFWSQETQYF
d_call: NA
j_call: TRBJ2-5
clone_size: few
v_call: TRBV7-2

cdr3_nt: TGTGCCAGCACCAGCACTTTTAACACAGATACGCAGTATTTT
cdr3_aa: CASTSTFNTDTQYF
d_call: NA
j_call: TRBJ2-3
clone_size: few
v_call: TRBV6-6

cdr3_nt: TGCATCTTGTCGAGGGCAGGGGAGACCCAGTACTTC
cdr3_aa: CILSRAGETQYF
d_call: NA
j_call: TRBJ2-5
clone_size: NA
v_call: TRBV29-1

cdr3_nt: TGTGCCAGCAGTTTAAGGGAAGCGGATGGCTACACCTTC
cdr3_aa: CASSLREADGYTF
d_call: NA
j_call: TRBJ1-2
clone_size: few
v_call: TRBV12-3/TRBV12-4

cdr3_nt: TGTGCCAGCAGCTTAGGTTCGGGGGGGAAGAGCTCCTACGAGCAGTACTTC
cdr3_aa: CASSLGSGGKSSYEQYF
d_call: TRBD2
j_call: TRBJ2-7
clone_size: few
v_call: TRBV7-9

cdr3_nt: TGTGCCATCAGTGAGCAGAGCGGCCCCGAGACCCAGTACTTC
cdr3_aa: CAISEQSGPETQYF
d_call: NA
j_call: TRBJ2-5
clone_size: many
v_call: TRBV10-3

cdr3_nt: TGTGCCAGCAGTCGGACGGGATACACTGAAGCTTTCTTT
cdr3_aa: CASSRTGYTEAFF
d_call: NA
j_call: TRBJ1-1
clone_size: few
v_call: TRBV6-2/TRBV6-3

cdr3_nt: TGTGCCAGCAGCCCAATCGGGAGGGTCTCTGGGGCCAACGTCCTGACTTTC
cdr3_aa: CASSPIGRVSGANVLTF
d_call: TRBD2
j_call: TRBJ2-6
clone_size: many
v_call: TRBV14

cdr3_nt: TGTGCCAGCAGGCCCTACGGGACGTCGGATTCACCCCTCCACTTT
cdr3_aa: CASRPYGTSDSPLHF
d_call: NA
j_call: TRBJ1-6
clone_size: NA
v_call: TRBV6-2/TRBV6-3

cdr3_nt: TGTGCCAGCAGCTCTTCTATCAACCCGAACACTGAAGCTTTCTTT
cdr3_aa: CASSSSINPNTEAFF
d_call: NA
j_call: TRBJ1-1
clone_size: NA
v_call: TRBV7-2

cdr3_nt: TGTGCCAGCAGCCAAGAGTTGGGGGGGGCCCCTAGCACAGATACGCAGTATTTT
cdr3_aa: CASSQELGGAPSTDTQYF
d_call: NA
j_call: TRBJ2-3
clone_size: NA
v_call: TRBV3-1

cdr3_nt: TGCGCCAGCAGCTTGGAGGGGGCAACAGATACGCAGTATTTT
cdr3_aa: CASSLEGATDTQYF
d_call: TRBD1
j_call: TRBJ2-3
clone_size: few
v_call: TRBV5-1

cdr3_nt: TGTGCCAGCAGCTTAGGGGGGACAGGGACCGGAGAGACCCAGTACTTC
cdr3_aa: CASSLGGTGTGETQYF
d_call: TRBD1
j_call: TRBJ2-5
clone_size: NA
v_call: TRBV13

cdr3_nt: TGCAGCGTTGAAGATCTAGCGGCGGAGACCCAGTACTTC
cdr3_aa: CSVEDLAAETQYF
d_call: TRBD2
j_call: TRBJ2-5
clone_size: NA
v_call: TRBV29-1

cdr3_nt: TGTGCCAGCAGTTTGGACAGCTATGAAAAACTGTTTTTT
cdr3_aa: CASSLDSYEKLFF
d_call: NA
j_call: TRBJ1-4
clone_size: NA
v_call: TRBV7-9